This TCR beta chain originates from a study of shared clonotypes between healthy human individuals. Overall study results and limits: Clonotype sharing across several donors was observed for 5% to 6.5% of naive CD4 clonotypes.

Points on this clone: Its specificity is not known.

Only Caucasian adults living in Nashville, Tennessee served as donors. Replicate PCRs for sorted subsets used 200 ng DNA; this equaled 25,000 to 30,000 T cell genomes. Profiling relied on immunoSEQ multiplex PCR, and the TCRdb table lists in-frame clones only, not all of them. Counted here are almost 750,000 clones, 55% to 80% occurring once; the ten biggest clones make up approximately 2%. Germline-derived CDR1 and CDR2 are MDHEN and SYDVKM. CDR3 length equals 15 residues. The J segment lost 0 bases and the V segment lost 7 bases, leaving 8 bases of the junction unmatched. Sequencing input: memory CD4+ T cells sorted from blood. Subset indicated: CD45RA-negative fraction. This clonotype was obtained from a woman younger than 45 in good health. The V call is TRBV28, the J call TRBJ2-7; 8 bases fit TRBD1. The CDR3 loop reads CASTGGQASSYEQYF. The DNA for the CDR3 is TGTGCCAGCACCGGGGGACAGGCAAGCTCCTACGAGCAGTACTTC.